These T cell receptor beta chains were read from a single sample in a study of cytomegalovirus exposure and HLA in healthy donors. Libraries were prepared by immunoSEQ multiplex PCR; TCRdb keeps only in-frame clonotypes and omits some of them. The sample gives 120,000 or so clones, more than 60% of which show up once; approximately 9.6% is in the top ten. The sequenced sample was PBMCs. Receptors were obtained from a woman aged 45-65 years in good health and CMV-seropositive. The CDR3 runs from the conserved cysteine through the conserved F or W. Each record gives: V gene, CDR3 protein.

v_gene: TRBV7-8; CDR3aa: CASSSLAPRQTGYTF
v_gene: TRBV4-2; CDR3aa: CASSQARTSGYTGELFF
v_gene: TRBV7-8; CDR3aa: CASRRQGAGNTIYF
v_gene: TRBV7-6; CDR3aa: CASTSEQGQNTEAFF
v_gene: TRBV7-3; CDR3aa: CASSLGTNPTGELFF
v_gene: TRBV15; CDR3aa: CATSRDSGGSSAFF
v_gene: TRBV7-2; CDR3aa: CASSLDLGRQHF
v_gene: TRBV11-2; CDR3aa: CAGNPGQGGTQYF
v_gene: TRBV29-1; CDR3aa: CSVVGDRMNTEAFF
v_gene: TRBV18; CDR3aa: CASSPLGQAVYEQYF
v_gene: TRBV30; CDR3aa: CAWQDRAAEAFF
v_gene: TRBV28; CDR3aa: CASSLSRAYNEQFF
v_gene: TRBV4-1; CDR3aa: CASSQDGTHSGNTIYF
v_gene: TRBV4-2; CDR3aa: CASSQGHRGNPTNEKLFF
v_gene: TRBV5-1; CDR3aa: CASSLGLAGFFYNEQFF
v_gene: TRBV7-9; CDR3aa: CASSLPVGGVETQYF
v_gene: TRBV5-5; CDR3aa: CASSPWTDYYGYTF
v_gene: TRBV7-8; CDR3aa: CASSADRIEAFF
v_gene: TRBV19; CDR3aa: CASSPTTGGVAGELFF
v_gene: TRBV29-1; CDR3aa: CSVVGTAFEQFF
v_gene: TRBV4-1; CDR3aa: CASSQAGYNQPQHF
v_gene: TRBV27; CDR3aa: CASLPTQTGNYGYTF
v_gene: TRBV5-1; CDR3aa: CASSQRTVQETQYF